These 21 T cell receptor beta chains originate from one sample sequenced in a study of blood T cells in healthy people across ages. The use of a sample-barcoded 5' primer and a J-beta primer mix characterized a second PCR of roughly 6 to 11 cycles. MiXCR, applied by TCRdb to the 5' RACE reads, yields one record per CDR3 protein. The data contain 850,000 to 1,000,000 distinct CDR3 sequences, about 44% of them seen just once; the ten biggest clones take up under 15%. What was sequenced was blood. These receptors all stem from a man younger than 45 in good health.

With respect to this clonotype: With a much larger clone just one base away, this may be a read error. This chain connects TRBV27 to TRBJ2-1, with 10 bases identical to TRBD2. Germline assignment: CDR1 MNHEY and CDR2 SMNVEV (reference sequence). The CDR3 consists of 17 residues. The CDR3 region is CASSPFSGGSSHNEQFF. CDR3 DNA sequence: TGTGCCAGCAGTCCATTTAGCGGGGGGTCCTCCCACAATGAGCAGTTCTTC.

V is TRBV7-2 and J is TRBJ1-5; TRBD1 is a possible D gene (5 bases). Germline loops: CDR1 SGHTA, CDR2 FQGNSA. With 1 base removed from V and 3 bases from J, the gap between germline ends came to 19 bases. The CDR3 runs to 18 residues. The CDR3 sequence is CASSLEVGRVGPNQPQHF. The DNA for the CDR3 is TGTGCCAGCAGCTTAGAAGTGGGCAGGGTGGGACCCAATCAGCCCCAGCATTTT. Full variable domain (outside the CDR3, taken from reference TRBV7-2 and TRBJ1-5): GAGVSQSPSNKVTEKGKDVELRCDPISGHTALYWYRQSLGQGLEFLIYFQGNSAPDKSGLPSDRFSAERTGGSVSTLTIQRTQQEDSAVYLCASSLEVGRVGPNQPQHFGDGTRLSIL.

The chain links TRBV21-1 to TRBJ1-2; the table's D gene call, TRBD1, was not cross checked with the DNA. TRBV21-1 is termed a pseudogene. The CDR3 consists of 18 residues. The CDR3 is CASSKDALDRGLTPGYTF. The CDR3 DNA follows: TGTGCCAGCAGCAAAGACGCCCTGGACAGGGGGCTAACCCCTGGCTACACCTTC.

This clonotype was seen repeatedly, ten times or more. This chain joins TRBV12-3 or TRBV12-4 and TRBJ2-3; 9 bases are a match to TRBD1. This CDR3 contains 11 residues. Unmatched junction bases numbered 3, after V lost 5 bases and J lost 12 bases. The CDR3 DNA reads TGTGCCAGCAGTGGGACAGGGAATCAGTATTTT. It specifies CASSGTGNQYF.

The CDR3 loop reads CASSRSGRTDTQYF. Here the CDR3 DNA reads TGTGCCAGCAGCCGAAGCGGGAGAACAGATACGCAGTATTTT. V is TRBV4-2 and J is TRBJ2-3; 8 bases align to TRBD2. The V gene end was trimmed by 4 bases and the J gene end by 3 bases; junction bases not matched to a gene: 3. Per germline, CDR1 LGHNA and CDR2 YNFKEQ. CDR3 length: 14 amino acids.

This clonotype was detected many times. The chain carries TRBV11-1 and TRBJ2-1, with unresolved D. Germline CDR1 reads SGHAT; CDR2 reads FQDESV (reference sequence). The CDR3 covers 12 residues. V was clipped by 1 base and J by 9 bases, with 7 bases between them. CDR3 sequence reads: CASSLGRGEQFF. CDR3 nucleotides: TGTGCCAGCAGCTTAGGCAGAGGTGAGCAGTTCTTC.

The table lists this clonotype with a count of one. The chain is built from TRBV27 and TRBJ2-3; D ambiguous. Germline values: CDR1 MNHEY, CDR2 SMNVEV (reference sequence). Trimming cost V 2 bases and J 6 bases, with 6 bases left between them. The CDR3 loop spans 12 amino acids. CDR3 sequence reads: CASSLTKDTQYF. The CDR3 DNA follows: TGTGCCAGCAGTTTAACGAAGGATACGCAGTATTTT.

The rearrangement joins TRBV30 to TRBJ1-2; D remains ambiguous. Trimming stripped 4 bases from V and 8 bases from J, with 11 bases between. Per germline, CDR1 GTSNPN and CDR2 SVGIG (reference sequence). The CDR3 loop spans 11 amino acids. CDR3 bases: TGTGCCTGGAATCGGATGGGAGGCTACACCTTC. It encodes CAWNRMGGYTF.

This rearrangement joins TRBV5-1 to TRBJ2-3; 7 nucleotides align to TRBD1. The junction had 3 bases not matched to a gene; V was cut back by 1 base and J by 4 bases. CDR1 is SGHRS and CDR2 is YFSETQ in the germline V gene. This CDR3 contains 14 residues. CDR3 in DNA: TGCGCCAGCAGCTTGATACAGGGGTCAGATACGCAGTATTTT. This translates into CASSLIQGSDTQYF.

In this sample, this clonotype turned up many times. The genes are TRBV5-1 and TRBJ2-7; tentatively, D is TRBD1 (6 bases). The germline V gene encodes CDR1 SGHRS and CDR2 YFSETQ. This CDR3 has 11 residues. V was clipped by 6 bases and J by 3 bases, with 7 bases between them. The CDR3 loop reads CASKGVYEQYF. The CDR3 coding sequence is TGCGCCAGCAAGGGGGTCTACGAGCAGTACTTC.

The gene calls are TRBV20-1 and TRBJ1-6; D gene ambiguous. This CDR3 region has 12 residues. From germline, CDR1 is DFQATT and CDR2 SNEGSKA (reference sequence). The ends were cut back, 3 bases at V and 16 bases at J, with 16 bases in the middle. DNA of the CDR3: TGCAGTGCTAGTGCTGAAAGGGCGATACTCCACTTT. It specifies CSASAERAILHF.

About this clonotype: Possible read error: a much larger clone is one base away. The genes are TRBV6-6 and TRBJ2-3; no definite D call. This CDR3 has 15 amino acids. V was trimmed by 6 bases and J by 0 bases, leaving 13 bases between them. Germline V gene data show CDR1 as MNHNY and CDR2 as SVGAGI (reference sequence). CDR3 DNA: TGTGCCAGCAGCCTGGGGATCCTTAGCACAGATACGCAGTATTTT. Translated: CASSLGILSTDTQYF.

This clonotype was seen only a few times. The chain employs TRBV11-2 and TRBJ2-1; either TRBD1 or TRBD2 may supply D (6 bases each). The V gene lost 6 bases and the J gene lost 4 bases, with 19 bases spanning the gap. CDR3 length: 16 residues. Germline V gene data show CDR1 as SGHAT and CDR2 as FQNNGV. CDR3 coding DNA: TGTGCCAGCAGTTACAGGGCCGGGGGACCTTACAATGAGCAGTTCTTC. Its translation: CASSYRAGGPYNEQFF.

The table lists this clonotype with a few counts. The chain recombines TRBV20-1 with TRBJ2-6, with unresolved D. This CDR3 spans 13 amino acids. V lost 3 bases to trimming and J lost 7 bases, with 10 bases between them. CDR1 is DFQATT, CDR2 SNEGSKA, per germline (reference sequence). CDR3 in DNA: TGCAGTGCTAGTCGCCCGGTCGCCAACGTCCTGACTTTC. Residues: CSASRPVANVLTF.

The chain joins TRBV5-5 to TRBJ1-5, with D maybe TRBD1 (5 bases). V was pared by 3 bases and J by 2 bases, with 9 bases between. Germline V gene lookup returns CDR1 SGHKS and CDR2 YYEKEE (reference sequence). The CDR3 covers 14 residues. CDR3 DNA: TGTGCCAGCAGCTGGGGGACGGGCAATCAGCCCCAGCATTTT. Its translation is CASSWGTGNQPQHF.

This clonotype was detected only a few times. The genes are TRBV27 and TRBJ2-1, with 9 bases identical to TRBD2. The CDR3 is 17 amino acids. CDR1 is MNHEY and CDR2 is SMNVEV in the germline V gene (reference sequence). Trimming took 0 bases from V and 7 from J; bases not matched to a gene: 10. CDR3 protein: CASSLSGRGGPWNEQFF. The CDR3 region has the DNA TGTGCCAGCAGTTTATCGGGGCGGGGGGGCCCGTGGAATGAGCAGTTCTTC.

The V call is TRBV7-8, the J call TRBJ1-5, with D perhaps TRBD1 (6 bases). The CDR3 covers 14 residues. V lost 5 bases, J lost 7 bases, and 15 bases lay in between. Germline loops: CDR1 SGHVS, CDR2 FQNEAQ. The CDR3 DNA sequence: TGTGCCAGCAGCCTCGGGACAACCGTCCAGCCCCAGCATTTT. This encodes CASSLGTTVQPQHF.

About this clonotype itself: A much more abundant neighbour one base away suggests this may be a read error. CDR3 sequence reads: CANILTGTESYEQYF. The DNA for the CDR3 is TGTGCCAACATTCTAACCGGGACGGAAAGCTACGAGCAGTACTTC. The rearrangement uses TRBV6-2 or TRBV6-3 and TRBJ2-7, with D perhaps given as TRBD1 or TRBD2 (5 bases each). V was trimmed by 10 bases and J by 3 bases, leaving 22 bases between them. This CDR3 spans 15 amino acids. Looked up from germline, CDR1 is MNHEY and CDR2 is SVGEGT.

The V call is TRBV5-1, the J call TRBJ2-7; no clear D. Judging by the DNA end, TRBJ2-5 fits better; the J call may be wrong. This CDR3 has 15 amino acids. CDR1 and CDR2 from the germline V gene are SGHRS and YFSETQ. The CDR3 DNA reads TGCGCCAGCAGCTTGGCCGTGGCTAGTCGTGAGACCCAGTACTTC. This translates into CASSLAVASRETQYF.

There are a few counts of this clonotype. The rearrangement uses TRBV7-9 and TRBJ1-2; D possibly corresponds to TRBD1 (5 bases). Trimming removed 5 bases at V and 6 bases at J, with 19 bases between. The CDR3 extends over 15 amino acids. CDR1 is SEHNR, CDR2 FQNEAQ, per germline (reference sequence). The DNA of the CDR3 is TGTGCCAGCAGCATAACCGGGACCGAGAACAATGGCTACACCTTC. The encoded protein is CASSITGTENNGYTF. Based on the CDR3 plus reference TRBV7-9 and TRBJ1-2, the full variable domain is DTGVSQNPRHKITKRGQNVTFRCDPISEHNRLYWYRQTLGQGPEFLTYFQNEAQLEKSRLLSDRFSAERPKGSFSTLEIQRTEQGDSAMYLCASSITGTENNGYTFGSGTRLTVV.

As for this clonotype: This may arise from a read error, as a much more abundant clone is one base away. This chain connects TRBV12-3 or TRBV12-4 to TRBJ2-1; D uncertain. The CDR3 is made up of 15 amino acids. Trimming stripped 5 bases from V and 0 bases from J, with 11 bases between. The CDR3 here is CASSPTGISYNEQFF. CDR3 bases: TGTGCCAGCAGTCCGACGGGTATCTCCTACAATGAGCAGTTCTTC.